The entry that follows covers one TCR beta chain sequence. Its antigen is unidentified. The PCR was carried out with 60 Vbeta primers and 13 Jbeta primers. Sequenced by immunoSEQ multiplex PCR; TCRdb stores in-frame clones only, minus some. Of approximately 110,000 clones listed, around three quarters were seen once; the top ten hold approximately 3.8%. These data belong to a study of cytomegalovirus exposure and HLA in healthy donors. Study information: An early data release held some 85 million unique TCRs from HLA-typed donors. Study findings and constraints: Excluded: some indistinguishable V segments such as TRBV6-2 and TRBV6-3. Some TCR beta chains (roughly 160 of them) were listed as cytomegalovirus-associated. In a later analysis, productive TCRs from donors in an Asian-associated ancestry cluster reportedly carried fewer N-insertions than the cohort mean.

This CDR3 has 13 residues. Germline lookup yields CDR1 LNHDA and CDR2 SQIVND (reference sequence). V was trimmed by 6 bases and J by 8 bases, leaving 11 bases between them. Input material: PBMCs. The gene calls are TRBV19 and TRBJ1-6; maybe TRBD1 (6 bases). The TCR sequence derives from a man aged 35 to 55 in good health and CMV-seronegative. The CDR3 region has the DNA TGTGCCAGTAGGCAGGGGAAACATTCACCCCTCCACTTT. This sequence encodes CASRQGKHSPLHF. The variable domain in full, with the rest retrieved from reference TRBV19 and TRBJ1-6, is DGGITQSPKYLFRKEGQNVTLSCEQNLNHDAMYWYRQDPGQGLRLIYYSQIVNDFQKGDIAEGYSVSREKKESFPLTVTSAQKNPTAFYLCASRQGKHSPLHFGNGTRLTVT.